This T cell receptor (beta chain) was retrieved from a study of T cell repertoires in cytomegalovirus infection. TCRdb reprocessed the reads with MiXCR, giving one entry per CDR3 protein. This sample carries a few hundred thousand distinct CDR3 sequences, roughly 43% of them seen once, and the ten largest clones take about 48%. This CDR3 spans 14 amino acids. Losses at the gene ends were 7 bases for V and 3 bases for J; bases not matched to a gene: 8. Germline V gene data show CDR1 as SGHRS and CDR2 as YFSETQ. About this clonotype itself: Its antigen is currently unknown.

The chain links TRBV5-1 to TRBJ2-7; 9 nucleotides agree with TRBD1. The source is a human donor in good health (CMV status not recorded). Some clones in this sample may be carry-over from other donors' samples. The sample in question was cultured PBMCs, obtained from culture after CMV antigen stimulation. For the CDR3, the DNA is TGCGCCAGCCGGAGGACAGGGGCATACTACGAGCAGTACTTC. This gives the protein CASRRTGAYYEQYF.